The 5 T cell receptor beta chains reported below all come from one sample, sequenced in a study of liver allograft versus peripheral blood T cells. On the study more broadly: Comparisons were made between T cell receptor repertoires found in transplanted livers and those circulating in recipients' peripheral blood.

TCRdb recomputed calls from the reads with MiXCR, one row per CDR3 protein. This sample has several thousand distinct CDR3 sequences; over 12% occur once, and the top ten carry about 2.9%. The receptors here all came from a human patient who had a liver transplant. The graft donor may have given rise to some T cells.

This clonotype is labeled as medium-sized. The chain joins TRBV5-6 to TRBJ1-2, with D perhaps TRBD1 (6 bases). CDR1 SGHDT and CDR2 YYEEEE come from the germline V gene. Trimming stripped 4 bases from V and 2 bases from J, with 12 bases between. The CDR3 is 14 residues long. The CDR3: CASSKDSPNYGYTF. The DNA for the CDR3 is TGTGCCAGCAGCAAGGACAGCCCAAACTATGGCTACACCTTC. The whole variable domain, remainder taken from reference TRBV5-6 and TRBJ1-2, is DAGVTQSPTHLIKTRGQQVTLRCSPKSGHDTVSWYQQALGQGPQFIFQYYEEEERQRGNFPDRFSGHQFPNYSSELNVNALLLGDSALYLCASSKDSPNYGYTFGSGTRLTVV.

This clonotype is labeled as medium-sized. The chain has TRBV6-5 and TRBJ1-6; D gene uncertain. The CDR3 extends over 15 amino acids. The V gene's germline CDR1 is MNHEY and CDR2 SVGAGI. The V gene lost 6 bases and the J gene lost 8 bases, with 17 bases spanning the gap. The CDR3 here is CASSYRPNRDSPLHF. The DNA for the CDR3 is TGTGCCAGCAGCTACCGCCCCAATAGGGATTCACCCCTCCACTTT.

This clonotype was seen more than once but under ten times. This chain's CDR3 is CASTRTSSTDTQYF. The CDR3 nucleotides are TGTGCCAGTACTAGGACCAGCAGCACAGATACGCAGTATTTT. This rearrangement joins TRBV12-3 or TRBV12-4 to TRBJ2-3; D is perhaps TRBD2 (5 bases). V dropped 9 bases and J dropped 0 bases, with 13 bases sitting between them. CDR3 length: 14 residues.

This clonotype was found many times. The chain recombines TRBV7-2 with TRBJ2-3, with 13 bases matching TRBD2. V lost 4 bases, J lost 7 bases, and 5 bases stayed unmatched. The CDR3 length is 15 residues. CDR1 SGHTA and CDR2 FQGNSA come from the germline V gene. The CDR3 nucleotides read TGTGCCAGCAGCTCCCAACTAGCGGGAGGGAATACGCAGTATTTT. Its protein product is CASSSQLAGGNTQYF.

This clonotype was detected many times. CDR3 coding DNA: TGTGCCAGCAGCTTGCTGGGGACTTCTAACTATGGCTACACCTTC. The encoded protein is CASSLLGTSNYGYTF. This chain uses TRBV5-4 with TRBJ1-2; maybe TRBD1 (5 bases). Looked up from germline, CDR1 is SGHNT and CDR2 is YYREEE (reference sequence). The V end lost 1 base, the J end lost 0 bases, and 10 bases lay between the germline ends. The CDR3 totals 15 residues.